These 25 T cell receptor beta chains were sequenced from one sample in a study of a mutant IDH1 vaccine in newly diagnosed glioma. These TCRs are of unknown antigen specificity. Indicated time point: week 5, during vaccination. Doses of 300 ug of mutant IDH1 20-mer peptide were given with topical imiquimod. Produced via immunoSEQ multiplex PCR; TCRdb's table is partial and in-frame only. This sample has about 53,000 clones, with about 86% found just once. The sequencing used PBMCs, collected from a glioma patient whose treatment included an IDH1 peptide vaccine. Receptor source: a woman aged 45-59 years with glioma.

This chain joins TRBV6-5 and TRBJ2-7; perhaps D is TRBD1 or TRBD2 (5 bases each). The CDR3 has 14 residues. Germline V gene sequence: CDR1 MNHEY, CDR2 SVGAGI. V was shortened by 0 bases and J by 1 base, with 7 bases between the two germline ends. Here the CDR3 DNA reads TGTGCCAGCAGTTACTCTGGGGGTTCCTACGAGCAGTACTTC. The encoded protein is CASSYSGGSYEQYF.

The V and J genes are TRBV5-4 and TRBJ2-7, with 9 bases matching TRBD2. This CDR3 has 16 residues. The germline CDR1 and CDR2 sequences are SGHNT and YYREEE (reference sequence). V shed 4 bases, J shed 2 bases, and the junction held 10 bases outside the gene matches. The CDR3 region has the DNA TGTGCCAGCAGCCAAGAAGGAGCGGGGGGTGCCTACGAGCAGTACTTC. It codes for CASSQEGAGGAYEQYF.

This rearrangement joins TRBV10-2 to TRBJ1-2; 8 bases map to TRBD1. The J segment lost 4 bases and the V segment lost 2 bases, leaving 3 bases of the junction unmatched. From germline, CDR1 is WSHSY and CDR2 SAAADI. This CDR3 is 14 amino acids long. The CDR3 reads CASSEDRGGYGYTF. DNA for the CDR3: TGCGCCAGCAGTGAGGACAGGGGAGGCTATGGCTACACCTTC.

This clone has a handful of counts. V usage is TRBV30 and J usage is TRBJ1-4; D uncertain. V was pared by 2 bases and J by 0 bases, with 4 bases between. The CDR3 sequence is 13 residues long. Germline CDR1 and CDR2: GTSNPN and SVGIG (reference sequence). The CDR3 sequence is CAWSFATNEKLFF. CDR3 nucleotides: TGTGCCTGGAGTTTTGCAACTAATGAAAAACTGTTTTTT. Combining the CDR3 with reference TRBV30 and TRBJ1-4 gives the whole variable domain SQTIHQWPATLVQPVGSPLSLECTVEGTSNPNLYWYRQAAGRGLQLLFYSVGIGQISSEVPQNLSASRPQDRQFILSSKKLLLSDSGFYLCAWSFATNEKLFFGSGTQLSVL.

The chain carries TRBV18 and TRBJ1-3; no clear D gene. CDR1 KGHSH and CDR2 LQKENI come from the germline V gene. Trimming left V 0 bases short and J 4 bases short, with 10 bases between. The length of the CDR3 is 15 residues. CDR3 DNA sequence: TGTGCCAGCTCACCACCGATCTCAGCGGGAAACACCATATATTTT. It yields the protein CASSPPISAGNTIYF.

The V call is TRBV4-3, the J call TRBJ1-5, with a tentative D call TRBD1 (6 bases). The CDR3 is 15 amino acids. CDR1 is LGHNA, CDR2 YSLEER, per germline. Trimming pared 4 bases from V and 3 bases from J, leaving 13 bases between. CDR3 region: CASSLWWDNNQPQHF. The CDR3 DNA reads TGCGCCAGCAGCCTTTGGTGGGACAACAATCAGCCCCAGCATTTT.

This clone was found a few times. The chain uses TRBV2 and TRBJ2-5; 12 positions match TRBD2. Germline V gives CDR1 SNHLY, CDR2 FYNNEI. J gave up 4 bases and V 2 bases, and 5 bases lay outside the gene matches. CDR3 size: 16 residues. CDR3 DNA: TGTGCCAGCAGTGAAAACAAACTAGCGGGAGGAGAGACCCAGTACTTC. Amino acid sequence: CASSENKLAGGETQYF.

The chain joins TRBV9 to TRBJ2-7, with D perhaps TRBD1 or TRBD2 (6 bases each). This CDR3 comprises 15 residues. Germline V CDR1 and CDR2: SGDLS, YYNGEE. V lost 2 bases to trimming and J lost 5 bases, with 17 bases between them. The CDR3: CASSVEGGPSNEQYF. The CDR3 DNA is TGTGCCAGCAGCGTCGAGGGGGGACCGTCCAACGAGCAGTACTTC.

The chain joins TRBV30 to TRBJ1-5, with 8 bases matching TRBD1. J was trimmed by 4 bases and V by 1 base; bases with no gene match: 6. From germline, CDR1 is GTSNPN and CDR2 SVGIG (reference sequence). The CDR3 is 15 amino acids. CDR3 region: CAWSAGGSWNQPQHF. The CDR3 DNA sequence: TGTGCCTGGAGTGCAGGGGGCAGTTGGAATCAGCCCCAGCATTTT.

This clone showed up just a few times. The chain has TRBV9 and TRBJ1-1; D call uncertain. The germline gives CDR1 SGDLS, CDR2 YYNGEE. The CDR3 sequence is 13 residues long. Trimming cost V 0 bases and J 4 bases, with 7 bases left between them. The chain's CDR3 is CASSVGPATEAFF. DNA of the CDR3: TGTGCCAGCAGCGTAGGCCCGGCCACTGAAGCTTTCTTT. Complete variable domain (other parts from reference TRBV9 and TRBJ1-1): DSGVTQTPKHLITATGQRVTLRCSPRSGDLSVYWYQQSLDQGLQFLIQYYNGEERAKGNILERFSAQQFPDLHSELNLSSLELGDSALYFCASSVGPATEAFFGQGTRLTVV.

This chain connects TRBV30 to TRBJ2-7, with 9 bases identical to TRBD2. Looked up from germline, CDR1 is GTSNPN and CDR2 is SVGIG (reference sequence). The CDR3 sequence is 13 residues long. J lost 3 bases, V lost 4 bases, and 4 bases had no gene match. The CDR3, as DNA: TGTGCCTGGATGGCGGGGGGGCGCTACGAGCAGTACTTC. This encodes CAWMAGGRYEQYF.

V usage is TRBV27 and J usage is TRBJ2-2; D not certain. Deletions cut 7 bases from V and 4 bases from J, with 4 bases between. Germline V CDR1 and CDR2: MNHEY, SMNVEV (reference sequence). The CDR3 is 11 residues long. CDR3 DNA sequence: TGTGCCAGCATGGGCACCGGGGAGCTGTTTTTT. Protein product: CASMGTGELFF.

The chain is built from TRBV5-6 and TRBJ2-3; D not certain. V was clipped by 3 bases and J by 0 bases, with 11 bases between them. Germline CDR1 reads SGHDT; CDR2 reads YYEEEE. The CDR3 loop spans 15 amino acids. CDR3 protein: CASSWGAASTDTQYF. CDR3 in DNA: TGTGCCAGCAGCTGGGGTGCCGCTAGCACAGATACGCAGTATTTT.

Points on this clone: The DNA is left out, because the CDR3 cannot be placed on it with certainty; the CDR3 is given as TCRdb lists it. V usage is TRBV6-5 and J usage is TRBJ1-2; the D call of TRBD1 is as the table states it, not checked on the DNA. CDR1 is MNHEY, CDR2 SVGAGI, per germline. From its first to its last residue, the CDR3 has 15 amino acids. The CDR3 here is CASSGRVGTGAIGTF.

V and J are TRBV27 and TRBJ2-6; D might be TRBD2 (6 bases). Trimming took off 5 bases at V and 1 base at J, with 15 bases between the two ends. Germline loops: CDR1 MNHEY, CDR2 SMNVEV (reference sequence). The CDR3 consists of 17 residues. The CDR3 nucleotides are TGTGCCAGCAGTCGGGACTCCCTTCTTTCTGGGGCCAACGTCCTGACTTTC. Protein: CASSRDSLLSGANVLTF. Full variable domain (rest looked up from reference TRBV27 and TRBJ2-6): EAQVTQNPRYLITVTGKKLTVTCSQNMNHEYMSWYRQDPGLGLRQIYYSMNVEVTDKGDVPEGYKVSRKEKRNFPLILESPSPNQTSLYFCASSRDSLLSGANVLTFGAGSRLTVL.

The chain joins TRBV4-2 to TRBJ1-5, with D possibly being TRBD1 (5 bases). Looked up from germline, CDR1 is LGHNA and CDR2 is YNFKEQ. V lost 1 base to trimming and J lost 1 base, with 11 bases between them. The CDR3 is 16 amino acids. In DNA, the CDR3 is TGTGCCAGCAGCCAAGGCGGGGGGGGGAGCAATCAGCCCCAGCATTTT. Amino acid sequence: CASSQGGGGSNQPQHF.

This chain joins TRBV10-2 and TRBJ1-3; D is ambiguous. The CDR3 extends over 13 amino acids. V lost 6 bases and J 0 bases, leaving 6 bases between the germline ends. Germline loops: CDR1 WSHSY, CDR2 SAAADI. In DNA form, the CDR3 reads TGCGCCAGCAGCAGGACCTCTGGAAACACCATATATTTT. As protein: CASSRTSGNTIYF.

The rearrangement uses TRBV4-3 and TRBJ2-5, with D possibly called TRBD1 or TRBD2 (7 bases each). The CDR3 extends over 18 amino acids. Trimming cost V 1 base and J 5 bases, with 23 bases left between them. Germline V gene data show CDR1 as LGHNA and CDR2 as YSLEER. This CDR3 is CASSQGGGGRGSGETQYF. The CDR3 DNA is TGCGCCAGCAGCCAAGGAGGGGGGGGCAGGGGGTCCGGGGAGACCCAGTACTTC.

The rearrangement links TRBV30 to TRBJ2-7, with a tentative D call TRBD1 (5 bases). The CDR3 totals 12 residues. Germline assignment: CDR1 GTSNPN and CDR2 SVGIG (reference sequence). Trimming removed 4 bases from V and 3 bases from J, with 10 bases in between. The CDR3 protein is CAWNKGDYEQYF. The CDR3 DNA is TGTGCCTGGAATAAAGGGGACTACGAGCAGTACTTC.

The V and J genes are TRBV19 and TRBJ1-1; the match to TRBD1 covers 7 bases. J was trimmed by 1 base and V by 5 bases; bases with no gene match: 10. This CDR3 comprises 16 residues. The germline V gene encodes CDR1 LNHDA and CDR2 SQIVND (reference sequence). The CDR3 sequence: CASSSGGKTRNTEAFF. The CDR3 DNA reads as TGTGCCAGTAGTTCAGGGGGGAAGACGAGGAACACTGAAGCTTTCTTT.

The chain carries TRBV11-3 and TRBJ1-2; weak D call: TRBD1 (5 bases). The germline CDR1 and CDR2 sequences are SGHNT and YENEEA. V dropped 5 bases and J dropped 8 bases, with 15 bases sitting between them. The CDR3 spans 13 residues. CDR3 nucleotide sequence: TGTGCCAGCAGCCTAAAGCGGGACCTAGGCTACACCTTC. Its translation is CASSLKRDLGYTF.

The sample holds one count of this clone. This chain uses TRBV6-5 with TRBJ2-4; possibly TRBD2 for D (6 bases). V was trimmed by 8 bases and J by 2 bases, leaving 16 bases between them. CDR1 is MNHEY, CDR2 SVGAGI, per germline. This CDR3 is 15 amino acids long. The CDR3 region has the DNA TGTGCCAGCGGGCAGGGAGGCTTCACCAAAAACATTCAGTACTTC. This sequence encodes CASGQGGFTKNIQYF.

The chain has TRBV18 and TRBJ2-7; 8 positions agree with TRBD1. Unmatched junction bases numbered 4, after V lost 6 bases and J lost 3 bases. The V gene's germline CDR1 is KGHSH and CDR2 LQKENI. The CDR3 length is 13 residues. The CDR3, as DNA: TGTGCCAGCTCGCGACAGGGGTACTACGAGCAGTACTTC. Its protein is CASSRQGYYEQYF.

V gene TRBV10-3 combines with J gene TRBJ1-6; 11 nucleotides agree with TRBD1. The V gene's germline CDR1 is ENHRY and CDR2 SYGVKD. The CDR3 runs to 15 residues. Trimming at V came to 10 bases and at J to 4 bases, leaving 6 bases not matched to a gene. CDR3 sequence reads: CATRGTGGYNSPLHF. As DNA, the CDR3 is TGTGCCACGAGGGGGACAGGGGGTTATAATTCACCCCTCCACTTT.

The J gene is TRBJ1-5, the V gene TRBV5-5; 9 bases match TRBD1. Germline CDR1 SGHKS, CDR2 YYEKEE (reference sequence). There are 15 residues in the CDR3. Unmatched junction bases numbered 5, after V lost 0 bases and J lost 7 bases. CDR3 sequence: CASSLGTGVQQPQHF. The CDR3 DNA reads as TGTGCCAGCAGCTTGGGGACAGGGGTTCAACAGCCCCAGCATTTT.